The 30 T cell receptor beta chains listed next were all sequenced from one sample in a study of blood T cell repertoires in COVID-19. Data came from immunoSEQ multiplex PCR; TCRdb stores just in-frame clones and leaves some out. This table has over 85,000 clones, about 85% appearing once. Sequencing was performed on peripheral blood. These receptors were obtained from a man aged 45-65 years with acute or convalescent COVID-19.

The rearrangement links TRBV19 to TRBJ2-2; 8 bases align to TRBD1. V lost 7 bases and J lost 4; bases outside the gene matches: 5. The CDR3 loop spans 14 amino acids. From germline, CDR1 is LNHDA and CDR2 SQIVND (reference sequence). CDR3 nucleotide sequence: TGTGCCAGTAAAGGTCAGGGGGCCACCGGGGAGCTGTTTTTT. It is translated as CASKGQGATGELFF.

The chain joins TRBV7-8 to TRBJ1-5; possibly TRBD1 for D (5 bases). V lost 1 base to trimming and J lost 0 bases, with 13 bases between them. CDR1 and CDR2 from the germline V gene are SGHVS and FQNEAQ. The CDR3 is made up of 17 amino acids. The CDR3 DNA follows: TGTGCCAGCAGCTTAGGGGGTTGGGGCAATAGCAATCAGCCCCAGCATTTT. It codes for CASSLGGWGNSNQPQHF.

V and J are TRBV6-6 and TRBJ2-5; 8 bases agree with TRBD2. In germline, CDR1 is MNHNY, CDR2 SVGAGI (reference sequence). The CDR3 contains 14 residues. Unmatched junction bases numbered 12, after V lost 10 bases and J lost 5 bases. As DNA, the CDR3 is TGTGCCACAGCGGGCCCCGGGAGGGGGGAGACCCAGTACTTC. This encodes CATAGPGRGETQYF.

The DNA for the CDR3 is TGCAGTGCTAGTCCAACGAGCGGGAGCATCAATGAGCAGTTCTTC. Its protein product is CSASPTSGSINEQFF. This rearrangement joins TRBV20-1 to TRBJ2-1; 8 bases map to TRBD2. With 3 bases clipped from V and 6 bases from J, the junction kept 10 bases outside the gene matches. The germline CDR1 and CDR2 sequences are DFQATT and SNEGSKA (reference sequence). The CDR3 has 15 amino acids.

The chain combines TRBV13 with TRBJ1-2, with 7 bases matching TRBD1. J lost 2 bases, V lost 5 bases, and 11 bases had no gene match. Germline V gives CDR1 PRHDT, CDR2 FYEKMQ (reference sequence). The CDR3 extends over 16 amino acids. The CDR3 loop is CASSRPGGLTNYGYTF. CDR3 nucleotides: TGTGCCAGCAGCCGCCCAGGGGGGCTCACCAACTATGGCTACACCTTC. Based on the CDR3 plus reference TRBV13 and TRBJ1-2, the full variable domain is AAGVIQSPRHLIKEKRETATLKCYPIPRHDTVYWYQQGPGQDPQFLISFYEKMQSDKGSIPDRFSAQQFSDYHSELNMSSLELGDSALYFCASSRPGGLTNYGYTFGSGTRLTVV.

V and J are TRBV28 and TRBJ1-2; 7 nucleotides match TRBD1. The CDR3 has 14 residues. Germline V gives CDR1 MDHEN, CDR2 SYDVKM. J gave up 2 bases and V 2 bases, and 2 bases lay outside the gene matches. This CDR3 is CASSLGTDNYGYTF. The CDR3 region has the DNA TGTGCCAGCAGTTTAGGGACAGACAACTATGGCTACACCTTC.

V and J are TRBV11-2 and TRBJ1-3; 7 bases agree with TRBD1. Germline V gives CDR1 SGHAT, CDR2 FQNNGV. J lost 4 bases, V lost 6 bases, and 6 bases had no gene match. This CDR3 spans 14 amino acids. The DNA of the CDR3 is TGTGCCAGCAGTCTAGCCAGGGGGGGAAACACCATATATTTT. This codes for CASSLARGGNTIYF.

This clone showed up just once. The CDR3 bases are TGCGCCAGCAGCCGCGGTGCGGGCACAGATACGCAGTATTTT. It encodes CASSRGAGTDTQYF. J is TRBJ2-3 and V is TRBV4-3; no clear D. CDR1 LGHNA and CDR2 YSLEER come from the germline V gene. The CDR3 is 14 amino acids. Trimming took 4 bases from V and 1 from J, leaving 9 bases between them.

This chain uses TRBV19 with TRBJ1-5, with TRBD1 as a possible D gene (5 bases). The germline CDR1 and CDR2 sequences are LNHDA and SQIVND (reference sequence). This CDR3 contains 14 residues. Trimming left V 5 bases short and J 4 bases short, with 12 bases between. In nucleotides, the CDR3 is TGTGCCAGTAGTCTTCAGGGCGTTAATCAGCCCCAGCATTTT. Translating gives CASSLQGVNQPQHF.

CDR3 residues: CASRVLAGDSDRAFF. The CDR3 DNA reads TGTGCCAGCAGAGTGCTGGCAGGGGATTCAGATAGAGCTTTCTTT. The chain uses TRBV6-5 and TRBJ1-1, with D maybe TRBD1 (6 bases). The germline gives CDR1 MNHEY, CDR2 SVGAGI. The CDR3 consists of 15 residues. V lost 6 bases to trimming and J lost 10 bases, with 24 bases between them.

This clone appeared once. The rearrangement joins TRBV29-1 to TRBJ1-1, with a possible D match to TRBD1 (6 bases). The V gene's germline CDR1 is SQVTM and CDR2 ANQGSEA. This CDR3 contains 11 residues. The V end lost 4 bases, the J end lost 4 bases, and 7 bases lay between the germline ends. CDR3: CSVAGVTEAFF. CDR3 nucleotide sequence: TGCAGCGTTGCAGGGGTCACTGAAGCTTTCTTT.

The rearrangement uses TRBV7-2 and TRBJ1-3, with D uncertain. Germline V lookup: CDR1 SGHTA, CDR2 FQGNSA. V shed 2 bases and J shed 1 base, with 9 bases lying between them. This CDR3 spans 15 amino acids. The CDR3 DNA reads TGTGCCAGCAGCTTAAATGAGGGATCTGGAAACACCATATATTTT. Amino acid sequence: CASSLNEGSGNTIYF.

The chain employs TRBV24-1 and TRBJ2-1; 7 bases are shared with TRBD2. V was pared by 4 bases and J by 16 bases, with 12 bases of the junction left unmatched. The CDR3 sequence is 13 residues long. Per germline, CDR1 KGHDR and CDR2 SFDVKD. The CDR3: CATSEPGGSPPFF. CDR3 nucleotide sequence: TGTGCCACCAGTGAGCCCGGCGGGAGCCCCCCCTTCTTC.

This rearrangement joins TRBV5-1 to TRBJ2-1, with TRBD1 as a possible D gene (5 bases). This CDR3 contains 16 residues. CDR1 is SGHRS, CDR2 YFSETQ, per germline. V shed 0 bases and J shed 9 bases, with 19 bases lying between them. The CDR3 DNA reads TGCGCCAGCAGCTTGGGGCAGGGTATTAGTAATAGTGAGCAGTTCTTC. Residues: CASSLGQGISNSEQFF. Using reference TRBV5-1 and TRBJ2-1 for the parts outside the CDR3, the full variable domain is KAGVTQTPRYLIKTRGQQVTLSCSPISGHRSVSWYQQTPGQGLQFLFEYFSETQRNKGNFPGRFSGRQFSNSRSEMNVSTLELGDSALYLCASSLGQGISNSEQFFGPGTRLTVL.

This clone was seen a few times. V is TRBV5-1 and J is TRBJ1-4, with D perhaps matching TRBD1 (6 bases). The germline CDR1 and CDR2 sequences are SGHRS and YFSETQ. Trimming cost V 3 bases and J 0 bases, with 9 bases left between them. This CDR3 comprises 15 residues. This chain's CDR3 is CASSSGQTTNEKLFF. In nucleotides, the CDR3 is TGCGCCAGCAGCTCTGGACAGACAACTAATGAAAAACTGTTTTTT.

The chain joins TRBV18 to TRBJ2-1; 7 nucleotides align to TRBD2. Per the germline V gene, CDR1 is KGHSH and CDR2 is LQKENI. V lost 3 bases, J lost 8 bases, and 13 bases stayed unmatched. The CDR3 consists of 16 residues. Written as DNA, the CDR3 is TGTGCCAGCTCACCGGGACGTGCTTCAGCGGGATATGAGCAGTTCTTC. Translating it yields CASSPGRASAGYEQFF. The full variable domain, in which reference TRBV18 and TRBJ2-1 provide the parts outside the CDR3, is NAGVMQNPRHLVRRRGQEARLRCSPMKGHSHVYWYRQLPEEGLKFMVYLQKENIIDESGMPKERFSAEFPKEGPSILRIQQVVRGDSAAYFCASSPGRASAGYEQFFGPGTRLTVL.

This clone was recorded a few times. The chain employs TRBV18 and TRBJ1-5; TRBD1 matches 7 bases. Trimming removed 3 bases from V and 7 bases from J; junction bases left unmatched: 3. CDR3 size: 13 residues. From germline, CDR1 is KGHSH and CDR2 LQKENI. CDR3: CASSPDREQPQHF. CDR3 bases: TGTGCCAGCTCACCCGACAGGGAACAGCCCCAGCATTTT.

This chain links TRBV4-1 with TRBJ1-2, with a tentative D call TRBD1 (5 bases). The CDR3 consists of 13 residues. V gave up 0 bases and J gave up 4 bases, with 6 bases separating them. CDR1 MGHRA and CDR2 YSYEKL come from the germline V gene. In DNA, the CDR3 is TGCGCCAGCAGCCAAGACAGGGCCTATGGCTACACCTTC. This gives the protein CASSQDRAYGYTF.

The rearrangement links TRBV7-2 to TRBJ2-1, with 9 bases fitting TRBD2. The CDR3 length is 18 residues. Looked up from germline, CDR1 is SGHTA and CDR2 is FQGNSA. Trimming removed 4 bases from V and 7 bases from J; junction bases left unmatched: 17. The CDR3 coding sequence is TGTGCCAGCAGCTCTCTTCGCGGGGGGGCTGGGGTTGGTAATGAGCAGTTCTTC. Translation gives CASSSLRGGAGVGNEQFF.

The chain employs TRBV9 and TRBJ2-7; D is unresolved. V was cut by 0 bases and J by 4 bases, with 11 bases left in between. The germline gives CDR1 SGDLS, CDR2 YYNGEE. The CDR3 totals 14 residues. DNA for the CDR3: TGTGCCAGCAGCGTAGATCCAGGAAGATACGAGCAGTACTTC. Amino acids: CASSVDPGRYEQYF.

The V gene is TRBV29-1, the J gene TRBJ1-1; D is undetermined. The CDR3 has 12 amino acids. V shed 3 bases and J shed 0 bases, with 5 bases lying between them. CDR1 is SQVTM, CDR2 ANQGSEA, per germline. In DNA form, the CDR3 reads TGCAGCGTTGACCCCGTGAACACTGAAGCTTTCTTT. Protein sequence: CSVDPVNTEAFF.

The chain is built from TRBV27 and TRBJ2-1, with D possibly being TRBD2 (6 bases). The CDR3 extends over 12 amino acids. Germline-derived CDR1 and CDR2 are MNHEY and SMNVEV (reference sequence). Trimming took 5 bases from V and 4 from J, leaving 6 bases between them. CDR3 nucleotides: TGTGCCAGCAGTCGGGGGTACAATGAGCAGTTCTTC. Amino acids: CASSRGYNEQFF.

The DNA for the CDR3 is TGCGCCAGCAGCCGAGAGACAGGGCCGTACTATGGCTACACCTTC. Translated: CASSRETGPYYGYTF. V usage is TRBV4-3 and J usage is TRBJ1-2, with TRBD1 matching over 7 bases. The CDR3 is made up of 15 amino acids. With 4 bases clipped from V and 3 bases from J, the junction kept 8 bases outside the gene matches. Germline V gene sequence: CDR1 LGHNA, CDR2 YSLEER.

V gene TRBV5-5 combines with J gene TRBJ1-6, with 8 bases identical to TRBD1. V lost 1 base, J lost 5 bases, and 5 bases stayed unmatched. This CDR3 spans 16 amino acids. The germline gives CDR1 SGHKS, CDR2 YYEKEE (reference sequence). CDR3 nucleotides: TGTGCCAGCAGCTTGCTCGGACAGGGCAATAATTCACCCCTCCACTTT. Protein: CASSLLGQGNNSPLHF.

The CDR3 here is CASSSGQQETQYF. The CDR3 DNA reads as TGTGCCAGCAGTTCAGGACAACAAGAGACCCAGTACTTC. V gene TRBV7-2 combines with J gene TRBJ2-5; possible D gene TRBD1, 5 bases. CDR1 is SGHTA and CDR2 is FQGNSA in the germline V gene. The CDR3 contains 13 residues. The V and J ends lost 6 bases and 2 bases respectively, with 10 bases between them.

The count of this clone is one. This chain connects TRBV6-5 to TRBJ2-1, with D maybe TRBD1 (6 bases). V was cut by 6 bases and J by 7 bases, with 7 bases left in between. The germline gives CDR1 MNHEY, CDR2 SVGAGI. This CDR3 spans 11 amino acids. The CDR3 nucleotides read TGTGCCAGCAGCCAGGGGAATGAGCAGTTCTTC. Translating gives CASSQGNEQFF.

This clone was picked up a small number of times. The rearrangement uses TRBV10-3 and TRBJ2-2; TRBD2 is a possible D gene (6 bases). Trimming left V 2 bases short and J 8 bases short, with 12 bases between. There are 14 residues in the CDR3. In germline, CDR1 is ENHRY, CDR2 SYGVKD. CDR3 sequence (DNA): TGTGCCATCAGTGAGGGGGCTAGCGCTGGGGAGCTGTTTTTT. Translating gives CAISEGASAGELFF.

The J gene is TRBJ2-1, the V gene TRBV9; TRBD1 matches 7 bases. The CDR3 is 15 residues long. Germline V gene lookup returns CDR1 SGDLS and CDR2 YYNGEE. With V trimmed by 3 bases and J by 4 bases, 7 bases remained unmatched. CDR3 amino acids: CASSALTGSYNEQFF. The CDR3 coding sequence is TGTGCCAGCAGCGCACTGACAGGGTCGTACAATGAGCAGTTCTTC.

This clone has just a few counts. In DNA, the CDR3 is TGCGCCAGCAGCCAAGACACTAGCGGATTCTACGAGCAGTACTTC. Protein product: CASSQDTSGFYEQYF. This chain joins TRBV4-3 and TRBJ2-7; 8 bases agree with TRBD2. With 0 bases clipped from V and 3 bases from J, the junction kept 4 bases outside the gene matches. The CDR3 has 15 residues. Germline CDR1 and CDR2: LGHNA and YSLEER.

This sequence joins TRBV29-1 and TRBJ2-6; D is undetermined. Trimming took off 4 bases at V and 0 bases at J, with 10 bases between the two ends. Germline V lookup: CDR1 SQVTM, CDR2 ANQGSEA. This CDR3 spans 15 amino acids. The CDR3 protein is CSVVAGSSGANVLTF. DNA for the CDR3: TGCAGCGTTGTGGCAGGAAGCTCTGGGGCCAACGTCCTGACTTTC.